The 17 T cell receptor beta chains presented below share a single source sample, sequenced in a study of T cell changes during pregnancy in multiple sclerosis. The protocol was immunoSEQ multiplex PCR, while the TCRdb copy is restricted to in-frame clones and leaves out a portion. Here the sample spans fewer than 80,000 clones, 89% being singletons. Sample: peripheral blood, taken in the first trimester of pregnancy. All receptors derive from a female donor in good health, enrolled as a control in a pregnancy study.

The V gene is TRBV5-4, the J gene TRBJ1-1, with D possibly matching TRBD1 (6 bases). This CDR3 region has 15 residues. Trimming shortened V by 2 bases and J by 3 bases, and 14 bases separated the two germline ends. Germline V gives CDR1 SGHNT, CDR2 YYREEE (reference sequence). CDR3 amino acids: CASSFNGGRDTEAFF. The DNA of the CDR3 is TGTGCCAGCAGCTTCAACGGGGGGCGAGACACTGAAGCTTTCTTT.

The chain links TRBV6-4 to TRBJ1-6; possible D gene TRBD1, 5 bases. From germline, CDR1 is MRHNA and CDR2 SNTAGT. V dropped 4 bases and J dropped 7 bases, with 17 bases sitting between them. This CDR3 spans 16 amino acids. The CDR3 bases are TGTGCCAGCAGTGCAGGGACTCCCCGGACGAATTCACCCCTCCACTTT. Encoded protein: CASSAGTPRTNSPLHF.

This clone was observed a single time. The rearrangement joins TRBV7-2 to TRBJ2-1, with 7 positions matching TRBD1. This CDR3 comprises 15 residues. With V trimmed by 3 bases and J by 6 bases, 8 bases remained unmatched. From germline, CDR1 is SGHTA and CDR2 FQGNSA. The CDR3 region has the DNA TGTGCCAGCAGCTTCGGGACAGTGCGCTCCAATGAGCAGTTCTTC. It codes for CASSFGTVRSNEQFF.

The rearrangement uses TRBV27 and TRBJ1-5; 9 bases agree with TRBD1. The ends lost 6 bases at V and 2 bases at J; junction bases unmatched: 14. The length of the CDR3 is 18 residues. The V gene's germline CDR1 is MNHEY and CDR2 SMNVEV (reference sequence). In nucleotides, the CDR3 is TGTGCCAGCAGGACCGGGACAGGGACTAATTATGGCAATCAGCCCCAGCATTTT. Protein product: CASRTGTGTNYGNQPQHF.

The chain has TRBV5-1 and TRBJ2-7, with TRBD2 matching over 8 bases. V gave up 0 bases and J gave up 5 bases; unmatched junction bases: 16. The germline V gene has CDR1 SGHRS and CDR2 YFSETQ. This CDR3 region has 18 residues. The CDR3 nucleotides read TGCGCCAGCAGCTTGGTAGACGGGGGGGCCCCGACATACCACGAGCAGTACTTC. Protein product: CASSLVDGGAPTYHEQYF.

The V gene is TRBV6-1, the J gene TRBJ2-7, with TRBD1 identical over 8 bases. The CDR3 contains 14 residues. The germline gives CDR1 MNHNS, CDR2 SASEGT. After removal of 4 bases from V and 2 bases from J, the junction contained 4 bases not matched to a gene. The CDR3 DNA follows: TGTGCCAGCAGTGGACAGGGGCCTCCCTACGAGCAGTACTTC. This encodes CASSGQGPPYEQYF.

The J gene is TRBJ1-1, the V gene TRBV19; D remains unclear. This CDR3 is built from 13 residues. V lost 3 bases to trimming and J lost 1 base, with 6 bases between them. Germline loops: CDR1 LNHDA, CDR2 SQIVND (reference sequence). CDR3: CASSIRQNTEAFF. CDR3 bases: TGTGCCAGTAGTATCCGACAGAACACTGAAGCTTTCTTT.

CDR3 nucleotides: TGTGCCAGCAGTTACGGACAGGGGGGAAAGCCCCAGCATTTT. As protein: CASSYGQGGKPQHF. J is TRBJ1-5 and V is TRBV6-5; 10 nucleotides align to TRBD1. V lost 2 bases and J lost 8; bases outside the gene matches: 3. This CDR3 region has 14 residues. Germline lookup yields CDR1 MNHEY and CDR2 SVGAGI.

V and J are TRBV19 and TRBJ2-1; no firm D call. V gave up 5 bases and J gave up 7 bases, with 6 bases separating them. The germline CDR1 and CDR2 sequences are LNHDA and SQIVND (reference sequence). The CDR3 totals 11 residues. The DNA of the CDR3 is TGTGCCAGTAGTCCCGGTAATGAGCAGTTCTTC. It is translated as CASSPGNEQFF.

The chain links TRBV19 to TRBJ2-2; no clear D. Germline CDR1 is LNHDA and CDR2 is SQIVND (reference sequence). The V and J ends lost 5 bases and 0 bases respectively, with 16 bases between them. The CDR3 is made up of 17 amino acids. The CDR3 region has the DNA TGTGCCAGTAGTGATTGGTTAACACCAGCGAACACCGGGGAGCTGTTTTTT. It codes for CASSDWLTPANTGELFF.

J is TRBJ1-4 and V is TRBV30; D unclear. The CDR3 spans 13 residues. The germline V gene has CDR1 GTSNPN and CDR2 SVGIG (reference sequence). V shed 3 bases and J shed 4 bases, with 9 bases lying between them. The DNA for the CDR3 is TGTGCCTGGAGCGAAGGGAGTAATGAAAAACTGTTTTTT. Amino acids: CAWSEGSNEKLFF.

The chain links TRBV6-5 to TRBJ2-7, with 8 nucleotides matching TRBD1. The CDR3 extends over 16 amino acids. V gave up 2 bases and J gave up 6 bases; unmatched junction bases: 12. Germline CDR1 is MNHEY and CDR2 is SVGAGI. The CDR3 loop reads CASSYEAVSGQVEQYF. The CDR3 coding sequence is TGTGCCAGCAGTTACGAGGCCGTATCGGGACAGGTCGAGCAGTACTTC.

J is TRBJ2-1 and V is TRBV29-1; the D is unclear. Germline lookup yields CDR1 SQVTM and CDR2 ANQGSEA. CDR3 length: 12 residues. The germline V and J ends were trimmed by 4 bases and 7 bases, with 11 bases remaining between them. Here the CDR3 reads CSVAPRLNEQFF. In nucleotides, the CDR3 is TGCAGCGTTGCCCCTCGCCTAAATGAGCAGTTCTTC.

The chain employs TRBV5-5 and TRBJ2-7; 7 bases line up with TRBD2. The CDR3 sequence is 15 residues long. The V segment lost 2 bases and the J segment 0 bases; nucleotides outside the gene matches: 5. In germline, CDR1 is SGHKS, CDR2 YYEKEE (reference sequence). The DNA for the CDR3 is TGTGCCAGCAGCTTTACGGGACTAAGCTCCTACGAGCAGTACTTC. Its translation is CASSFTGLSSYEQYF.

The chain is built from TRBV11-3 and TRBJ1-1; D not certain. V lost 3 bases to trimming and J lost 0 bases, with 5 bases between them. CDR1 SGHNT and CDR2 YENEEA come from the germline V gene. The length of the CDR3 is 13 residues. CDR3 amino acids: CASSFTVNTEAFF. As DNA, the CDR3 is TGTGCCAGCAGCTTTACGGTGAACACTGAAGCTTTCTTT.

This clone was counted a single time. This chain joins TRBV7-9 and TRBJ2-1; possible D gene TRBD1, 6 bases. This CDR3 is 18 amino acids long. The V gene lost 1 base and the J gene lost 5 bases, with 21 bases spanning the gap. CDR1 is SEHNR and CDR2 is FQNEAQ in the germline V gene (reference sequence). CDR3 in amino acids: CASSLVLGTRGSHNEQFF. CDR3 nucleotide sequence: TGTGCCAGCAGCTTAGTCCTTGGAACCAGGGGCAGTCACAATGAGCAGTTCTTC.

This rearrangement joins TRBV4-2 to TRBJ2-5; D might be TRBD2 (6 bases). The V and J ends lost 0 bases and 5 bases respectively, with 13 bases between them. The CDR3 is 15 residues long. Germline loops: CDR1 LGHNA, CDR2 YNFKEQ. The CDR3 spells CASSQEEGPRETQYF. CDR3 sequence (DNA): TGTGCCAGCAGCCAAGAGGAGGGGCCCAGGGAGACCCAGTACTTC.